The present TCR beta chain was sequenced within a study of T cell repertoires in cytomegalovirus infection. Background on the study: HLA-C-restricted CMV epitopes, recently identified, and well-studied HLA-B-restricted ones were used by the study. Findings and limits, study-wide: Public TCR beta family frequency separated CMV-and-HLA carriers, including in an independent cohort.

The CDR3 has 16 residues. V gave up 4 bases and J gave up 5 bases; unmatched junction bases: 11. CDR1 and CDR2 from the germline V gene are SGHVS and FNYEAQ. To note about this clonotype: Its antigen remains unidentified.

TCRdb analysed the reads with MiXCR anew, one entry per CDR3 protein. The sample shows about 220,000 distinct CDR3 sequences, approximately 40% of them seen only once. The chain carries TRBV7-6 and TRBJ1-1, with 9 bases identical to TRBD1. The sequence came from a human donor in good health (CMV status not recorded). Some clones in this sample may be carry-over from other donors' samples. Material: CD8+ T cells from cultured PBMCs, obtained from culture after CMV antigen stimulation. CDR3 in DNA: TGTGCCAGCAGCTACGGTGAGACAGGGGGAAAGACTGAAGCTTTCTTT. Its protein is CASSYGETGGKTEAFF.